Given below is one T cell receptor beta chain in context. This record belongs to a study of blood T cell repertoires in COVID-19. Germline CDR1 and CDR2: SGDLS and YYNGEE. The V and J ends lost 0 bases and 6 bases respectively, with 16 bases between them. The CDR3 runs to 15 residues. Sequencing was performed with immunoSEQ multiplex PCR; in TCRdb, only in-frame clones are kept and a portion is missing. The profile covers some 32,000 clones, with roughly 84% appearing a single time and 11% to 15% taken by the ten largest. The sample consisted of peripheral blood. This clonotype originated in a man aged 55-75 years with active COVID-19. V is TRBV9 and J is TRBJ2-7, with D possibly TRBD2 on 5 matching bases. CDR3 region: CASSVGSRVGAEQYF. The CDR3 DNA is TGTGCCAGCAGCGTAGGGTCGCGGGTAGGAGCCGAGCAGTACTTC.